This T cell receptor beta chain was observed in a study of blood T cell repertoires in COVID-19. Study at large: Samples of COVID-19 (acute and convalescent) were obtained from the United States, Italy and Spain. The cDNA or gDNA used as material had been derived from T cells, B-cell-depleted T cells, or PBMCs.

The CDR3 is made up of 12 amino acids. Trimming took 4 bases from V and 5 from J, leaving 9 bases between them. CDR1 is SGHAT and CDR2 is FQNNGV in the germline V gene. In the original analysis: Reference gene primer amplification in the assay estimated nucleated cell counts. The table came from immunoSEQ multiplex PCR; TCRdb's copy has only in-frame clones and leaves some out. V, J and clone size are those of that table, while D and trimming were read from the DNA. The repertoire holds roughly 100,000 clones, approximately 76% seen once, with roughly a fifth in the top ten. Sequenced input: peripheral blood. This sequence was found in a woman in her sixties or seventies with acute or convalescent COVID-19. V usage is TRBV11-2 and J usage is TRBJ2-7; weak D call: TRBD2 (5 bases). CDR3 sequence: CASSWAGDEQYF. The DNA for the CDR3 is TGTGCCAGCAGCTGGGCCGGGGACGAGCAGTACTTC. The full variable domain, its missing parts supplied by reference TRBV11-2 and TRBJ2-7, is EAGVAQSPRYKIIEKRQSVAFWCNPISGHATLYWYQQILGQGPKLLIQFQNNGVVDDSQLPKDRFSAERLKGVDSTLKIQPAKLEDSAVYLCASSWAGDEQYFGPGTRLTVT.